This TCR beta chain was sequenced for a study of shared clonotypes between healthy human individuals. Study results and limitations: Shared clonotypes across all four donors exceeded non-shared ones in generation probability.

Remarks on this clone: What it binds is not known.

Repertoires were generated with immunoSEQ multiplex PCR, while TCRdb's copy carries only in-frame clones and drops some. Of some 2.3 million clones listed, 93% were seen once; the top ten hold under 0.45%. The receptor was derived from a man younger than 30 in good health. Some clones in this sample may be carry-over from other donors' samples. Sequencing was done on a sample of naive CD4+ T cells from PBMCs. Subset described: CD45RA+ positively selected.

The CDR3 DNA follows: TGTGCCAGCTCACCCCTCGCCCCCAGCGGGGTTTACAATGAGCAGTTCTTC. Protein: CASSPLAPSGVYNEQFF. The rearrangement joins TRBV18 to TRBJ2-1; 7 bases agree with TRBD2. The CDR3 spans 17 residues. The germline gives CDR1 KGHSH, CDR2 LQKENI. V gave up 3 bases and J gave up 4 bases; unmatched junction bases: 12.